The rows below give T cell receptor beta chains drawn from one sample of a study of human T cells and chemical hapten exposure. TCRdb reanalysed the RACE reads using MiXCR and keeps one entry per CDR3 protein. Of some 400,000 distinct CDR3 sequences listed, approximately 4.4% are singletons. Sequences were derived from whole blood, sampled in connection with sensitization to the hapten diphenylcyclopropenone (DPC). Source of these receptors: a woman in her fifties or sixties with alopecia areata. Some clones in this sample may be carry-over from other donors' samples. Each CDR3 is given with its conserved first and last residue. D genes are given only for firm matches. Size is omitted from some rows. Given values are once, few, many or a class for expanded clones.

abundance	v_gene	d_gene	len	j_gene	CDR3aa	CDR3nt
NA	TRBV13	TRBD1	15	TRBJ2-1	CASSPDRGSYNEQFF	TGTGCCAGCAGCCCGGACAGGGGGTCCTACAATGAGCAGTTCTTC
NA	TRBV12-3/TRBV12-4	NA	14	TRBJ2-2	CASSFIEGTGELFF	TGTGCCAGCAGTTTCATAGAGGGCACCGGGGAGCTGTTTTTT
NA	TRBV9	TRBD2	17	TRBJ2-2	CASSKPSGGTNTGELFF	TGTGCCAGCAGTAAGCCTAGCGGGGGAACGAACACCGGGGAGCTGTTTTTT
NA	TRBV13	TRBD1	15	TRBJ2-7	CASSPTGTGSYEQYF	TGTGCCAGCAGCCCGACCGGGACAGGGTCCTACGAGCAGTACTTC
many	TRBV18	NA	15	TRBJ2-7	CASSPPMRSDEEQYF	TGTGCCAGCTCACCACCGATGAGGAGCGACGAGGAGCAGTACTTC
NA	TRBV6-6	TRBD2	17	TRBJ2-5	CASSSPGVLAGQETQYF	TGTGCCAGCAGTTCCCCGGGGGTCCTAGCGGGACAAGAGACCCAGTACTTC
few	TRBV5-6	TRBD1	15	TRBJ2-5	CASSFGDRDQETQYF	TGTGCCAGCAGCTTTGGGGACAGGGACCAAGAGACCCAGTACTTC
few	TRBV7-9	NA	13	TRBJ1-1	CASSWALDTEAFF	TGTGCCAGCAGCTGGGCCCTCGACACTGAAGCTTTCTTT
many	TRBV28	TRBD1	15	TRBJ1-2	CASSFIRAGGAGYTF	TGTGCCAGCAGTTTTATCCGGGCAGGGGGCGCGGGCTACACCTTC
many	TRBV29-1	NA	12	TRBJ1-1	CSVESVNTEAFF	TGCAGCGTTGAAAGCGTGAACACTGAAGCTTTCTTT
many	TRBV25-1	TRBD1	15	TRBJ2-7	CASSDRGQGRREQYF	TGTGCCAGCAGTGACCGAGGACAGGGGCGCCGGGAGCAGTACTTC
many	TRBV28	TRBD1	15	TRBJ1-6	CASSPRTGDNSPLHF	TGTGCCAGCAGTCCTCGGACAGGGGATAATTCACCCCTCCACTTT
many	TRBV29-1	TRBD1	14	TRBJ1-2	CSVRGQVGVGGYTF	TGCAGCGTGCGGGGACAGGTGGGAGTAGGCGGCTACACCTTC
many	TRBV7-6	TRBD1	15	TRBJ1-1	CASSVEGQPNTEAFF	TGTGCCAGCAGCGTAGAGGGACAGCCGAACACTGAAGCTTTCTTT
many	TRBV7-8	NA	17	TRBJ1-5	CASSLDVVGEAHQPQHF	TGTGCCAGCAGCTTAGACGTGGTGGGGGAGGCGCATCAGCCCCAGCATTTT
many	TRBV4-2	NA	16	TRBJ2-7	CASSHSPHLEKGEQYF	TGTGCCAGCAGCCACTCCCCGCACCTGGAAAAGGGTGAGCAGTACTTC
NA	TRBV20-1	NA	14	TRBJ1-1	CSARAATGNTEAFF	TGCAGTGCTAGAGCCGCGACAGGGAACACTGAAGCTTTCTTT
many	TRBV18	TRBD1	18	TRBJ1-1	CASSPSIGTGELNTEAFF	TGTGCCAGCTCACCCAGCATTGGTACAGGGGAACTGAACACTGAAGCTTTCTTT
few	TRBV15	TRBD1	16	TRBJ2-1	CATSGPGTDRNNEQFF	TGTGCCACCAGCGGACCTGGGACAGACCGAAACAATGAGCAGTTCTTC
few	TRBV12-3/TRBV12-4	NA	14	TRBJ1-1	CASSVEGWKGEAFF	TGTGCCAGCAGTGTCGAGGGTTGGAAAGGTGAAGCTTTCTTT
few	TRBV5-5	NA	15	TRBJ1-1	CASSRDQGPWAEAFF	TGTGCCAGCAGCCGTGATCAGGGGCCTTGGGCTGAAGCTTTCTTT